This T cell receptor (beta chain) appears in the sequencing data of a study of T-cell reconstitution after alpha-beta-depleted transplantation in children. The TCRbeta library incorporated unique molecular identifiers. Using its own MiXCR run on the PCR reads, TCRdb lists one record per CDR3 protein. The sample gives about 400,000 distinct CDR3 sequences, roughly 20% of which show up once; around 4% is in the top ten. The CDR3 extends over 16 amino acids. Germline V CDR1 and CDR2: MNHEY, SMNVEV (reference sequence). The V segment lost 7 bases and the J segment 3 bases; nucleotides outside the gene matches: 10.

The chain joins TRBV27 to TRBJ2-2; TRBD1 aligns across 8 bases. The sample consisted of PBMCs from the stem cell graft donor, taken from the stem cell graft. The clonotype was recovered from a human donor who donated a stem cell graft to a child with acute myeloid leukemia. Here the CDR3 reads CASIPRGQADTGELFF. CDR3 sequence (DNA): TGTGCCAGCATCCCCAGGGGACAGGCAGACACCGGGGAGCTGTTTTTT.